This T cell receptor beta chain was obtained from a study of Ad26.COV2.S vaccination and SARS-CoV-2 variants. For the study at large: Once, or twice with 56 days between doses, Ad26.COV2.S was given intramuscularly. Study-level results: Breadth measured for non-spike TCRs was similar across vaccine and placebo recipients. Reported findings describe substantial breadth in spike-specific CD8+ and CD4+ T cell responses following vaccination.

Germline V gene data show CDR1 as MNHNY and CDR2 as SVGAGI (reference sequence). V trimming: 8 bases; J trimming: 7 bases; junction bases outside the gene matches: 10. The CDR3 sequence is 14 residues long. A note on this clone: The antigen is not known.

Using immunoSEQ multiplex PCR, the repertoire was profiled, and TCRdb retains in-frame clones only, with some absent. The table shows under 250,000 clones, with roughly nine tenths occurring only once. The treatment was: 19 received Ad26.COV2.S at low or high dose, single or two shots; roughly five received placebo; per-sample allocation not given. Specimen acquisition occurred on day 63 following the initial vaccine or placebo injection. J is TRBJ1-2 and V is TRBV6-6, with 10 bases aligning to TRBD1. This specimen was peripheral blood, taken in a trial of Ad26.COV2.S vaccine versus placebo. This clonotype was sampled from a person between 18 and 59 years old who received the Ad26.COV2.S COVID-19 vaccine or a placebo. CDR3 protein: CASPSTGGLGGYTF. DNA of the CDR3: TGTGCCAGCCCTTCGACAGGGGGCTTAGGTGGCTACACCTTC.